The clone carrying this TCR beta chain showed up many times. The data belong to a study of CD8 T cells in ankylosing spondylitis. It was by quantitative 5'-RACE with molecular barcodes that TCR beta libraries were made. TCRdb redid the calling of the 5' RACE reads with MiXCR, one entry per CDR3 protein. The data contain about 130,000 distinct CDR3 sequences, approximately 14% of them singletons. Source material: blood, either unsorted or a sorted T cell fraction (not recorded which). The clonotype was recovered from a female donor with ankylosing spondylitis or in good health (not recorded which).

In DNA, the CDR3 is TGTGCCAGCAGCCGAACCAGCTACGAGCAGTACTTC. Amino acids: CASSRTSYEQYF. The rearrangement joins TRBV3-1 to TRBJ2-7; D is unresolved. CDR1 and CDR2 from the germline V gene are LGHDT and YNNKEL (reference sequence). CDR3 length: 12 residues. V was clipped by 4 bases and J by 3 bases, with 7 bases between them.